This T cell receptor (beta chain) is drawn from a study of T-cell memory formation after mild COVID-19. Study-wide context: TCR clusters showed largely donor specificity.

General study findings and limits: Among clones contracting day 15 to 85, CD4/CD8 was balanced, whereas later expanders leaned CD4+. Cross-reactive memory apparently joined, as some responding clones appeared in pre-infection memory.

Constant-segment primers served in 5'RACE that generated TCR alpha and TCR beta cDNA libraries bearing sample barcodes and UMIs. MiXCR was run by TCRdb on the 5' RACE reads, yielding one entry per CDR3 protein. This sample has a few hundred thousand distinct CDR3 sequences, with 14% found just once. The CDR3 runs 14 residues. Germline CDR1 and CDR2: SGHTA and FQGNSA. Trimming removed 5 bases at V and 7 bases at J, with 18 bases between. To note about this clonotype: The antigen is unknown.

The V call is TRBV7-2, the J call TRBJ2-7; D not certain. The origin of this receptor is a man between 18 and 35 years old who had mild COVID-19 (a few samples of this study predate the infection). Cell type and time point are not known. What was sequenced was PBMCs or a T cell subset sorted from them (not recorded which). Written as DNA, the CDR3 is TGTGCCAGCAGCCCCCCCGCCCAGCCTGCGGAGCAGTACTTC. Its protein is CASSPPAQPAEQYF.